Each of the 17 T cell receptor beta chains below was sequenced from the same sample in a study of post-analysis software for immune sequencing data. Whole-study findings and limits: Five TRBV segments were significantly more frequent in patients than in controls. TRBV5-6, TRBV5-1 and TRBV20-1 were among these segments.

No cognate antigen is known for these TCRs. Researchers reported that TCR beta cDNA libraries carried unique molecular identifiers. One entry per CDR3 protein, called by TCRdb with MiXCR from the PCR reads. The repertoire consists of 150,000 to 200,000 distinct CDR3 sequences, with around 28% occurring once and the leading ten covering about 1.6%. Sequences were obtained from blood. The receptors derive from a girl aged 10-17 years with multiple sclerosis.

This clonotype was counted ten times or more. The V call is TRBV10-3, the J call TRBJ2-7; D perhaps matches TRBD2 (6 bases). With 10 bases removed from V and 1 base from J, the gap between germline ends came to 14 bases. The CDR3 extends over 13 amino acids. Germline V gene sequence: CDR1 ENHRY, CDR2 SYGVKD. The CDR3 bases are TGTGCCACTTTAGGCGGGACTTCCTACGAGCAGTACTTC. Translation: CATLGGTSYEQYF.

Ten or more counts support this clonotype. The gene calls are TRBV5-6 and TRBJ2-4; a possible D gene is TRBD1 (5 bases). Trimming shortened V by 2 bases and J by 0 bases, and 12 bases separated the two germline ends. Germline V gene sequence: CDR1 SGHDT, CDR2 YYEEEE. The CDR3 loop spans 16 amino acids. DNA for the CDR3: TGTGCCAGCAGCTTCATGACAGACCCAGCCAAAAACATTCAGTACTTC. It is translated as CASSFMTDPAKNIQYF.

This clonotype was counted at least ten times. The chain uses TRBV20-1 and TRBJ2-4; D uncertain. Trimming took 3 bases from V and 0 from J, leaving 15 bases between them. Per germline, CDR1 DFQATT and CDR2 SNEGSKA (reference sequence). This CDR3 has 16 residues. The CDR3 nucleotides read TGCAGTGCTAGTGGGCAGGAACTACTAGCCAAAAACATTCAGTACTTC. Translation: CSASGQELLAKNIQYF.

This clonotype was observed at least ten times. V is TRBV7-3 and J is TRBJ2-1; 9 nucleotides align to TRBD2. CDR1 and CDR2 (germline): SGHTA, FQGTGA. The CDR3 sequence is 15 residues long. V was clipped by 3 bases and J by 5 bases; unmatched bases: 5. CDR3 nucleotide sequence: TGTGCCAGCAGCTTGTCTAGCGGGACCCACAATGAGCAGTTCTTC. It translates to CASSLSSGTHNEQFF.

This chain links TRBV18 with TRBJ2-7, with TRBD2 identical over 10 bases. Germline values: CDR1 KGHSH, CDR2 LQKENI. J gave up 3 bases and V 4 bases, and 6 bases lay outside the gene matches. The CDR3 consists of 15 residues. As DNA, the CDR3 is TGTGCCAGCTCACGCCTAGCGGGAGTGTTCTACGAGCAGTACTTC. Translation: CASSRLAGVFYEQYF.

This clonotype was seen ten or more times. The V and J genes are TRBV25-1 and TRBJ2-5; D unclear. This CDR3 comprises 17 residues. Germline values: CDR1 MGHDK, CDR2 SYGVNS. The ends were cut back, 4 bases at V and 2 bases at J, with 20 bases in the middle. CDR3 in DNA: TGTGCCAGCAGTGGTATCCCGTCGGCTCCCCCTCAAGAGACCCAGTACTTC. Its translation is CASSGIPSAPPQETQYF.

This clonotype turned up a few times. J is TRBJ2-7 and V is TRBV3-1, with 12 bases matching TRBD2. J lost 0 bases, V lost 1 base, and 1 base had no gene match. The germline V gene encodes CDR1 LGHDT and CDR2 YNNKEL (reference sequence). The CDR3 is made up of 16 amino acids. CDR3 loop: CASSQGLAGVSYEQYF. CDR3 DNA: TGTGCCAGCAGCCAAGGACTAGCGGGAGTCTCCTACGAGCAGTACTTC.

This clonotype was seen ten or more times. This chain joins TRBV2 and TRBJ2-7, with 9 nucleotides matching TRBD2. CDR3 length: 16 residues. The germline V gene has CDR1 SNHLY and CDR2 FYNNEI. V lost 6 bases, J lost 0 bases, and 9 bases stayed unmatched. The CDR3 DNA is TGTGCCAGCAGGGGGGCCCGTAGCGGGAGCTCCTACGAGCAGTACTTC. Its protein product is CASRGARSGSSYEQYF.

This clonotype was seen repeatedly, ten times or more. J is TRBJ2-1 and V is TRBV7-9, with D maybe TRBD2 (6 bases). The germline CDR1 and CDR2 sequences are SEHNR and FQNEAQ (reference sequence). Trimming removed 5 bases from V and 10 bases from J, with 24 bases in between. CDR3 length: 16 residues. CDR3 sequence: CASSPGRAGGPLEQFF. In DNA form, the CDR3 reads TGTGCCAGCAGCCCTGGTCGAGCAGGAGGGCCCTTAGAGCAGTTCTTC.

As concerns this clonotype: A much larger clone is a single base away; this may be a read error. The chain couples TRBV27 to TRBJ2-5, with unresolved D. Judging by the DNA end, TRBJ2-7 fits better; the J call may be wrong. CDR3 length: 13 residues. Germline assignment: CDR1 MNHEY and CDR2 SMNVEV (reference sequence). The CDR3 sequence: CASRLSPGYEQYF. The CDR3 coding sequence is TGTGCCAGCAGGTTATCACCAGGCTACGAGCAGTACTTC.

V usage is TRBV20-1 and J usage is TRBJ2-7; no definite D call. This CDR3 comprises 13 residues. Trimming left V 1 base short and J 0 bases short, with 7 bases between. Germline loops: CDR1 DFQATT, CDR2 SNEGSKA (reference sequence). CDR3 nucleotide sequence: TGCAGTGCTAGAGGGTGGGGCTCCTACGAGCAGTACTTC. Protein: CSARGWGSYEQYF.

This clonotype was detected ten times or more. This rearrangement joins TRBV30 to TRBJ2-1, with 9 bases that match TRBD1. Germline V CDR1 and CDR2: GTSNPN, SVGIG (reference sequence). CDR3 length equals 16 residues. The trim removed 1 base at V and 6 bases at J, leaving 10 bases unmatched. CDR3 DNA: TGTGCCTGGAGTGGACCCGGGACAGGGAGTTTCAATGAGCAGTTCTTC. Its translation is CAWSGPGTGSFNEQFF.

This clonotype has a count of ten or more. The V and J genes are TRBV5-5 and TRBJ2-5; TRBD1 matches at 7 bases. CDR1 and CDR2 (germline): SGHKS, YYEKEE (reference sequence). The CDR3 totals 15 residues. The V gene end was trimmed by 2 bases and the J gene end by 4 bases; junction bases not matched to a gene: 8. CDR3 in DNA: TGTGCCAGCAGCTTCGACGCAGGGGGTGGAGAGACCCAGTACTTC. This sequence encodes CASSFDAGGGETQYF.

This chain joins TRBV15 and TRBJ1-3; D remains unclear. The CDR3 covers 18 residues. Deletions cut 0 bases from V and 0 bases from J, with 15 bases between. Germline-derived CDR1 and CDR2 are LNHNV and YYDKDF (reference sequence). The CDR3 protein is CATSRDPPGSFSGNTIYF. DNA of the CDR3: TGTGCCACCAGCAGAGATCCCCCGGGGTCTTTCTCTGGAAACACCATATATTTT.

The chain joins TRBV7-2 to TRBJ2-7, with a tentative D call TRBD1 (5 bases). The length of the CDR3 is 14 residues. From germline, CDR1 is SGHTA and CDR2 FQGNSA. With 5 bases removed from V and 7 bases from J, the gap between germline ends came to 18 bases. The CDR3 reads CASSPPDTPEEQYF. The DNA for the CDR3 is TGTGCCAGCAGCCCACCGGACACCCCGGAGGAGCAGTACTTC.

This clonotype has a count of ten or more. This chain joins TRBV6-6 and TRBJ1-2; 7 nucleotides agree with TRBD1. CDR3 size: 18 residues. Germline lookup yields CDR1 MNHNY and CDR2 SVGAGI (reference sequence). Trimming cost V 7 bases and J 0 bases; bases outside gene matches: 17. CDR3 nucleotides: TGTGCCAGCATTCTTATCCCCTCTCCGGGACAGCCTAACTATGGCTACACCTTC. This sequence encodes CASILIPSPGQPNYGYTF.

This clonotype was recorded a few times. The chain links TRBV12-3 or TRBV12-4 to TRBJ1-1; a possible D gene is TRBD1 (5 bases). This CDR3 comprises 14 residues. The V end lost 3 bases, the J end lost 5 bases, and 13 bases lay between the germline ends. CDR3 in amino acids: CASSFEQWGTEAFF. The CDR3 DNA sequence: TGTGCCAGCAGTTTTGAGCAATGGGGGACTGAAGCTTTCTTT.